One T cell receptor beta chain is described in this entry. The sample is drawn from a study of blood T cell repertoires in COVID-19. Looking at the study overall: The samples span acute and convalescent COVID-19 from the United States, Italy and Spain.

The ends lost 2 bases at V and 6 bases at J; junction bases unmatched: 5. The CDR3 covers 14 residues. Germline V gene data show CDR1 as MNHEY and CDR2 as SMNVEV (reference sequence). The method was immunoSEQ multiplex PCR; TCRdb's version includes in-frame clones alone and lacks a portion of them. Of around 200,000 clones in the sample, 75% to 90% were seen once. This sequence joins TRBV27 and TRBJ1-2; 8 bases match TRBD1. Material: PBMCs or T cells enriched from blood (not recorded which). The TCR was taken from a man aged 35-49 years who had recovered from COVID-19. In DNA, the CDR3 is TGTGCCAGCAGTTTAGTCGCAGGGGGCAATGGCTACACCTTC. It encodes CASSLVAGGNGYTF.